This T cell receptor beta chain was sequenced in a study of PD-1 blockade in classical Hodgkin lymphoma. Broader study findings: In CD4+ cells, TCR diversity went up significantly by C4D1, but in CD8+ cells it did not.

Of note for this clone: No antigen is known for it.

The method was immunoSEQ multiplex PCR; TCRdb's version includes in-frame clones alone and lacks a portion of them. The sample lists 100,000 to 120,000 clones; nearly 90% were seen once. Every one of the patients relapsed after autologous stem cell transplantation (brentuximab vedotin exposure was variable). The V and J ends lost 0 bases and 6 bases respectively, with 23 bases between them. Germline CDR1 reads LNHNV; CDR2 reads YYDKDF (reference sequence). CDR3 size: 18 residues. This specimen was peripheral blood mononuclear cells (PBMCs), taken before the second cycle of nivolumab. The TCR was taken from a human donor with classical Hodgkin lymphoma. The rearrangement joins TRBV15 to TRBJ1-1; possibly TRBD1 for D (6 bases). CDR3 nucleotides: TGTGCCACCAGCAGAGAAGAGGATCCAGGGGCAGACGGAGCTGAAGCTTTCTTT. Protein: CATSREEDPGADGAEAFF.